Listed below are T cell receptor beta chains from one sample, sequenced in a study of lymphopenia after photon versus proton radiotherapy. Some clones are missing from TCRdb's copy, which holds only in-frame ones; the method was immunoSEQ multiplex PCR. The sample yields 65,000 to 90,000 clones, approximately 90% seen once. The sequencing used peripheral blood, collected from a patient treated with photon-based radiotherapy. The receptor source for this set is a woman aged 40 to 50 with cholangiocarcinoma. Both conserved end residues are part of each CDR3. Each record gives: J gene, D gene, clone size, V gene, CDR3 DNA, CDR3 protein. A D gene is named only where the DNA matches it firmly. The size field is filled for only some rows; it gives once, few, many or a size class.

TRBJ2-7,TRBD1,NA,TRBV2,TGTGCCAGCAGTCCCGGGACAGGGGAATCGCGCTACGAGCAGTACTTC,CASSPGTGESRYEQYF
TRBJ1-5,NA,NA,TRBV6-5,TGTGCCAGCAGTTCCCACCCCGGGGGCCGCCAGCCCCAGCATTTT,CASSSHPGGRQPQHF
TRBJ1-5,NA,NA,TRBV7-2,TGTGCCAGCAGCTACTCGGACGGCCCAGATCAGCCCCAGCATTTT,CASSYSDGPDQPQHF
TRBJ2-7,NA,NA,TRBV18,TGTGCCAGCTCCCTTAGGACAGACGAGCAGTACTTC,CASSLRTDEQYF
TRBJ2-7,TRBD1,once,TRBV5-1,TGCGCCAGCACCCGAACAGGGGTCGGCCCCTACGAGCAGTACTTC,CASTRTGVGPYEQYF
TRBJ1-1,NA,NA,TRBV6-1,TGTGCCAGCAGTGAATCCTTGAACACTGAAGCTTTCTTT,CASSESLNTEAFF
TRBJ2-7,NA,NA,TRBV2,TGTGCCAGCAGTTTCCAAGGCAAGACCTCCTACGAGCAGTACTTC,CASSFQGKTSYEQYF
TRBJ1-1,NA,NA,TRBV19,TGTGCCAGTAGTATAGTCGGCAAGAACACTGAAGCTTTCTTT,CASSIVGKNTEAFF
TRBJ2-6,TRBD1,NA,TRBV5-1,TGCGCCAGCAGCCTCTCGACAGGGGTTGCTGCTGGGGCCAACGTCCTGACTTTC,CASSLSTGVAAGANVLTF
TRBJ1-2,NA,NA,TRBV30,TGTGCCTGGGGTCCGGGGACCGCCAAAGATGGCTACACCTTC,CAWGPGTAKDGYTF
TRBJ2-1,NA,NA,TRBV7-3,TGTGCCAGCAGCTCGACCGCCAACCGGCAGTTCTTC,CASSSTANRQFF
TRBJ1-4,NA,few,TRBV27,TGTGCCAGCAGTTACGAAAAACTGTTTTTT,CASSYEKLFF
TRBJ2-2,NA,once,TRBV11-2,TGTGCCAGCAGCACAAGGGGAGTCGGGGAGCTGTTTTTT,CASSTRGVGELFF
TRBJ1-1,NA,NA,TRBV4-1,TGCGCCAGCAGCCAAGAATGGGATTTTTTGTACACTGAAGCTTTCTTT,CASSQEWDFLYTEAFF
TRBJ2-1,TRBD1,NA,TRBV7-6,TGTGCCAGCAGCTTTCTTCGGGGACAGAGCGCCTACAATGAGCAGTTCTTC,CASSFLRGQSAYNEQFF
TRBJ2-7,NA,NA,TRBV9,TGTGCCAGCAGCGAGGCCCCCTCCTACGAGCAGTACTTC,CASSEAPSYEQYF
TRBJ1-1,TRBD1,once,TRBV28,TGTGCCAGCAGTTTCCCGGACAGGGGAAGGGCGGACACTGAAGCTTTCTTT,CASSFPDRGRADTEAFF
TRBJ1-4,TRBD1,once,TRBV29-1,TGCAGCGCTCGACAGGGAATAGGGAAACTGTTTTTT,CSARQGIGKLFF
TRBJ1-1,TRBD1,few,TRBV6-1,TGTGCCAGCAGCGAAGGACAGGTCCAAAAAGCTTTCTTT,CASSEGQVQKAFF
TRBJ1-2,NA,NA,TRBV2,TGTGCCAGCAGTGCCTCCTATGGCTACACCTTC,CASSASYGYTF
TRBJ1-2,NA,NA,TRBV5-4,TGTGCCAGCAGACGGGACATAACTAACTATGGCTACACCTTC,CASRRDITNYGYTF
TRBJ1-5,NA,NA,TRBV29-1,TGCAGCGCTACGACAGGTAGCAATCAGCCCCAGCATTTT,CSATTGSNQPQHF
TRBJ2-7,NA,NA,TRBV5-1,TGCGCCAGCAGCTTGGGCCCTGCTGACGGGCAGTACTTC,CASSLGPADGQYF
TRBJ2-7,NA,NA,TRBV11-3,TGTGCCAGCAGCTTAGCGTACGGACCCCAGTACTTC,CASSLAYGPQYF
TRBJ1-5,NA,NA,TRBV28,TGTGCCAGCAGTCCCCTAGGGGGTGGCAATCAGCCCCAGCATTTT,CASSPLGGGNQPQHF
TRBJ2-4,TRBD1,once,TRBV13,TGTGCCAGCAGCCAGTCCCGGGACAGGGAAGGGAACATTCAGTACTTC,CASSQSRDREGNIQYF
TRBJ1-3,NA,NA,TRBV19,TGTGCCAGTAGTGTACAGGGCTCCGGAAACACCATATATTTT,CASSVQGSGNTIYF
TRBJ2-2,NA,NA,TRBV27,TGTGCCAGCAGTCCCCAGGCCCTAGCGATCGGGGAGCTGTTTTTT,CASSPQALAIGELFF
TRBJ2-7,NA,NA,TRBV10-3,TGTGCCATCAGTGACCAAACCTACGAGCAGTACTTC,CAISDQTYEQYF
TRBJ1-1,NA,NA,TRBV2,TGTGCCAGCAGTGGCGGGGGGACGGACACTGAAGCTTTCTTT,CASSGGGTDTEAFF
TRBJ1-5,TRBD1,NA,TRBV7-2,TGTGCCAGCAGCCCGGGGGACAGGGGAGGCAATCAGCCCCAGCATTTT,CASSPGDRGGNQPQHF
TRBJ2-1,TRBD1,once,TRBV28,TGTGCCAGCAGGCCCGACAGGGGGCGATCCTACAATGAGCAGTTCTTC,CASRPDRGRSYNEQFF
TRBJ1-4,NA,NA,TRBV27,TGTGCCAGCAGTCTTAGGAGGGTCGGGGAAAAACTGTTTTTT,CASSLRRVGEKLFF
TRBJ1-4,NA,NA,TRBV2,TGTGCCAGCAGTGACGGGCAGTTTAATGAAAAACTGTTTTTT,CASSDGQFNEKLFF
TRBJ1-6,NA,NA,TRBV2,TGTGCCAGCAGTGAAGTTGGACAGTTCAGCTCCTATAATTCACCCCTCCACTTT,CASSEVGQFSSYNSPLHF
TRBJ2-3,NA,NA,TRBV7-9,TGTGCCAGCAGCTTAGGAGTCAGGGAGGAAGCAGATACGCAGTATTTT,CASSLGVREEADTQYF
TRBJ1-5,NA,NA,TRBV19,TGTGCCAGTAGTGAGGAAAGGGGCTTCAATCAGCCCCAGCATTTT,CASSEERGFNQPQHF
TRBJ2-1,TRBD2,once,TRBV28,TGTGCCAGCAGTAGCGGGAGGGCCCGAGAGCAGTTCTTC,CASSSGRAREQFF
TRBJ2-6,TRBD1,NA,TRBV5-1,TGCGCCAGCAGCCCAGGACAGGGGGCTGGGGCCAACGTCCTGACTTTC,CASSPGQGAGANVLTF
TRBJ1-5,NA,once,TRBV6-5,TGTGCCAGCACCCACGGGTGGAACAATCAGCCCCAGCATTTT,CASTHGWNNQPQHF
TRBJ2-7,NA,NA,TRBV9,TGTGCCAGCAGCGTAGCCGCAGGAAGCTACGAGCAGTACTTC,CASSVAAGSYEQYF
TRBJ1-1,NA,NA,TRBV14,TGTGCCAGCAGCCAAGATCTAGTCCGGGAAGCTTTCTTT,CASSQDLVREAFF
TRBJ2-1,TRBD2,NA,TRBV30,TGTGCCTGGCTGACTAGCGGGGGGACCAATGAGCAGTTCTTC,CAWLTSGGTNEQFF
TRBJ2-7,NA,NA,TRBV4-3,TGCGCCAGCAGCCAAGGAAGGGCTACGGGAGCTAGCTCCTACGAGCAGTACTTC,CASSQGRATGASSYEQYF
TRBJ2-6,TRBD1,NA,TRBV19,TGTGCCAGTAGTGCAACAGGGGCTGGGGCCAACGTCCTGACTTTC,CASSATGAGANVLTF
TRBJ1-2,NA,NA,TRBV4-3,TGCGCCAGCAGCCAGGGGGGACGGTCTAACTATGGCTACACCTTC,CASSQGGRSNYGYTF
TRBJ1-4,TRBD1,NA,TRBV11-1,TGTGCCAGCAGGTTAGGGGGACAGCCTAATGAAAAACTGTTTTTT,CASRLGGQPNEKLFF
TRBJ2-7,NA,NA,TRBV7-2,TGTGCCAGCAGATTAAGCCCTCAGGGTTCCTACGAGCAGTACTTC,CASRLSPQGSYEQYF
TRBJ1-5,TRBD1,NA,TRBV19,TGTGCCAGTAGCTATCGACCGGGACAGGGGGCACAGCAGCCCCAGCATTTT,CASSYRPGQGAQQPQHF
TRBJ2-2,NA,NA,TRBV9,TGTGCCAGCAGCGTAGGAACGACAGTGGCCGGGGAGCTGTTTTTT,CASSVGTTVAGELFF
TRBJ1-5,TRBD1,NA,TRBV2,TGTGCCAGCAGCGGACAGGGAGTCTTTTTGGGCAATCAGCCCCAGCATTTT,CASSGQGVFLGNQPQHF
TRBJ2-1,NA,NA,TRBV2,TGTGCCAGCGATATTAGTGGGACCAGTTTAAGCAATGAGCAGTTCTTC,CASDISGTSLSNEQFF
TRBJ2-7,TRBD1,NA,TRBV10-3,TGTGCCATCAGGGGGGACAGTTCCTACGAGCAGTACTTC,CAIRGDSSYEQYF
TRBJ1-1,NA,NA,TRBV27,TGTGCCAGCAGTTTATCGAGAGCGTACGAAGCTTTCTTT,CASSLSRAYEAFF
TRBJ2-7,TRBD1,NA,TRBV16,TGTGCCAGCAGCCCCCCGGGACAGGACTACGAGCAGTACTTC,CASSPPGQDYEQYF
TRBJ1-4,NA,NA,TRBV5-1,TGCGCCAGCAGCTTGCCGGGGACAACTAATGAAAAACTGTTTTTT,CASSLPGTTNEKLFF